This paragraph covers one TCR beta chain sequence. Looked up from germline, CDR1 is MGHRA and CDR2 is YSYEKL. There are 12 residues in the CDR3. V was pared by 4 bases and J by 4 bases, with 5 bases between. The source of the sample is a study of control samples from healthy donors and cancer patients. Measured with immunoSEQ multiplex PCR; TCRdb has only the in-frame clones, and not every one. The data show 110,000 to 150,000 clones, roughly nine tenths seen once. The sequenced sample was blood. The chain employs TRBV4-1 and TRBJ1-3; D not certain. This receptor was taken from a young man in good health. CDR3 sequence (DNA): TGCGCCAGCAGCCCTAACGGAAACACCATATATTTT. Encoded protein: CASSPNGNTIYF.